A selection of T cell receptor beta chains follows, all from one sample in a study of early T cells in non-severe SARS-CoV-2 infection. TCRdb recomputed calls from the 5' RACE reads with MiXCR, one row per CDR3 protein. The data hold about 59,000 distinct CDR3 sequences, with approximately 12% observed a single time. Sequences were obtained from whole blood. The origin of the receptors is an adult who was a healthcare worker with PCR-confirmed SARS-CoV-2 infection or an uninfected control (not recorded which). CDR3s include the opening cysteine and the closing phenylalanine or tryptophan. D genes are given only for firm matches. Expanded clones get a size class; other rows say once, few or many, or leave the size out.

v_call: TRBV12-3/TRBV12-4
d_call: TRBD2
clone_size: many
cdr3_aa: CASSFGGGIQYF

v_call: TRBV6-1
d_call: -
clone_size: -
cdr3_aa: CASSETFARGATGYTF

v_call: TRBV10-3
d_call: -
clone_size: -
cdr3_aa: CAISDRVVDYGYTF

v_call: TRBV27
d_call: -
clone_size: many
cdr3_aa: CASSLKPSSSQAFF

v_call: TRBV20-1
d_call: TRBD2
clone_size: many
cdr3_aa: CSARAGLAANTGELFF

v_call: TRBV5-5
d_call: -
clone_size: few
cdr3_aa: CASSLAPQGTEAFF

v_call: TRBV20-1
d_call: -
clone_size: few
cdr3_aa: CSADTPGPGRNYGYTF

v_call: TRBV7-6
d_call: TRBD2
clone_size: -
cdr3_aa: CASSSLAGGLQETQYF

v_call: TRBV20-1
d_call: -
clone_size: -
cdr3_aa: CSATKLVLSYEQYF

v_call: TRBV7-9
d_call: -
clone_size: many
cdr3_aa: CASSGPLSGNTIYF

v_call: TRBV20-1
d_call: -
clone_size: many
cdr3_aa: CSARDAVVLETQYF

v_call: TRBV6-5
d_call: TRBD1
clone_size: -
cdr3_aa: CASSYSSGGNYGYTF

v_call: TRBV2
d_call: -
clone_size: -
cdr3_aa: CASSGQIYNEQFF

v_call: TRBV28
d_call: TRBD2
clone_size: many
cdr3_aa: CASSLSRGGPGAQYF

v_call: TRBV7-6
d_call: TRBD2
clone_size: few
cdr3_aa: CASSLVSLAGGSYNEQFF

v_call: TRBV5-1
d_call: -
clone_size: -
cdr3_aa: CASSLSGVRGDSPLHF

v_call: TRBV7-9
d_call: -
clone_size: -
cdr3_aa: CASSSGHPYGYTF

v_call: TRBV11-2
d_call: -
clone_size: many
cdr3_aa: CASSLDGGIEQYF

v_call: TRBV20-1
d_call: -
clone_size: -
cdr3_aa: CSARGGVTEAFF